The 27 T cell receptor beta chains in this list originate from one sample, sequenced in a study of identical twins. TCRdb reprocessed the 5' RACE reads via MiXCR and lists one record per CDR3 protein. This table has 400,000 to 600,000 distinct CDR3 sequences, approximately 20% appearing once. These data also formed part of another study, on yellow fever vaccine responses in identical twins.

The sequencing sample was made of CD4+ T cells sorted from blood. Receptors were obtained from a woman aged 18-30 years in good health.

This clonotype was observed a handful of times. The J gene is TRBJ2-1, the V gene TRBV5-1; no firm D call. This CDR3 comprises 14 residues. Germline lookup yields CDR1 SGHRS and CDR2 YFSETQ. Trimming removed 0 bases at V and 4 bases at J, with 8 bases between. The CDR3 coding sequence is TGCGCCAGCAGCTTGGGGGCCCTTTACAATGAGCAGTTCTTC. Its translation is CASSLGALYNEQFF.

This clonotype was seen more than once but under ten times. The rearrangement uses TRBV7-8 and TRBJ2-1, with TRBD2 matching 9 bases. The V gene's germline CDR1 is SGHVS and CDR2 FQNEAQ. This CDR3 has 17 residues. Trimming took 2 bases from V and 5 from J; bases not matched to a gene: 10. The CDR3 is CASSLSPPAGGDNEQFF. The DNA of the CDR3 is TGTGCCAGCAGCTTAAGTCCCCCAGCGGGGGGTGACAATGAGCAGTTCTTC.

This chain joins TRBV5-5 and TRBJ1-1; the D is unclear. V was cut by 2 bases and J by 6 bases, with 8 bases left in between. CDR3 size: 12 residues. Germline assignment: CDR1 SGHKS and CDR2 YYEKEE (reference sequence). CDR3 protein: CASSLGVAEAFF. The CDR3, as DNA: TGTGCCAGCAGCTTAGGAGTCGCTGAAGCTTTCTTT.

The chain carries TRBV6-1 and TRBJ2-2; unclear D gene. This CDR3 contains 15 residues. Deletions cut 5 bases from V and 1 base from J, with 11 bases between. Germline V gene lookup returns CDR1 MNHNS and CDR2 SASEGT. The CDR3 nucleotides read TGTGCCAGCAGTCGATCTATTTTGAACACCGGGGAGCTGTTTTTT. Translating gives CASSRSILNTGELFF.

The chain uses TRBV3-1 and TRBJ1-6; 8 nucleotides match TRBD1. CDR1 LGHDT and CDR2 YNNKEL come from the germline V gene (reference sequence). The CDR3 length is 15 residues. Trimming at V came to 7 bases and at J to 7 bases, leaving 9 bases not matched to a gene. The DNA of the CDR3 is TGTGCCAGCAAAGCGGGGACAGGCGGCAATTCACCCCTCCACTTT. Its protein product is CASKAGTGGNSPLHF.

CDR3 amino acids: CASSLRKMNTEAFF. For the CDR3, the DNA is TGTGCCAGCAGTTTGAGGAAGATGAACACTGAAGCTTTCTTT. The chain couples TRBV27 to TRBJ1-1, with D uncertain. The CDR3 is 14 amino acids. V was pared by 3 bases and J by 0 bases, with 8 bases between. Looked up from germline, CDR1 is MNHEY and CDR2 is SMNVEV (reference sequence).

This chain joins TRBV6-1 and TRBJ2-1; D remains ambiguous. V lost 8 bases to trimming and J lost 0 bases, with 11 bases between them. The CDR3 has 14 residues. Germline V gene lookup returns CDR1 MNHNS and CDR2 SASEGT. The CDR3 spells CASYRLSSYNEQFF. In DNA, the CDR3 is TGTGCCAGCTACCGGTTAAGCTCCTACAATGAGCAGTTCTTC.

This clonotype has only a few counts. V usage is TRBV19 and J usage is TRBJ1-1, with a tentative D call TRBD1 (6 bases). The CDR3 runs to 13 residues. V was pared by 6 bases and J by 2 bases, with 10 bases between. Germline-derived CDR1 and CDR2 are LNHDA and SQIVND (reference sequence). This CDR3 is CASRTGPNTEAFF. DNA for the CDR3: TGTGCCAGTAGAACAGGGCCAAACACTGAAGCTTTCTTT.

The CDR3 DNA sequence: TGCAGTGCTAGACGACAGGGTTACTCCTATAATTCACCCCTCCACTTT. It codes for CSARRQGYSYNSPLHF. The chain employs TRBV20-1 and TRBJ1-6; TRBD1 matches at 7 bases. The CDR3 is made up of 16 amino acids. V shed 2 bases, J shed 0 bases, and the junction held 4 bases outside the gene matches. Germline V gene data show CDR1 as DFQATT and CDR2 as SNEGSKA (reference sequence).

This clonotype has more than one count but fewer than ten. The CDR3 DNA reads TGTGCCAGCAGTTTGGGGAATCCCTCCTACAATGAGCAGTTCTTC. Encoded protein: CASSLGNPSYNEQFF. The V and J genes are TRBV27 and TRBJ2-1; no reliable D call. The CDR3 contains 15 residues. Germline V gene data show CDR1 as MNHEY and CDR2 as SMNVEV (reference sequence). Trimming left V 3 bases short and J 0 bases short, with 9 bases between.

The chain has TRBV12-3 or TRBV12-4 and TRBJ2-7; D tentatively fits TRBD1 or TRBD2 (5 bases each). The ends were cut back, 2 bases at V and 0 bases at J, with 11 bases in the middle. The CDR3 consists of 15 residues. CDR3 bases: TGTGCCAGCAGTTTATCTTCCGGGGCCTCCTACGAGCAGTACTTC. Translation: CASSLSSGASYEQYF.

J is TRBJ2-1 and V is TRBV28; 10 bases fit TRBD1. V dropped 5 bases and J dropped 8; count of bases not matched to a gene: 6. CDR1 and CDR2 (germline): MDHEN, SYDVKM. The CDR3 consists of 14 residues. DNA of the CDR3: TGTGCCAGCAGTCGGGGACAGGGGATCCATGAGCAGTTCTTC. Its protein product is CASSRGQGIHEQFF.

The rearrangement joins TRBV3-1 to TRBJ2-2, with 7 bases matching TRBD2. The CDR3 sequence is 14 residues long. The V gene's germline CDR1 is LGHDT and CDR2 YNNKEL (reference sequence). Trimming took 4 bases from V and 3 from J; bases not matched to a gene: 2. CDR3 nucleotides: TGTGCCAGCAGCCGGGGGGGGGACACCGGGGAGCTGTTTTTT. Its translation is CASSRGGDTGELFF.

This clonotype was found a few times. This rearrangement joins TRBV12-3 or TRBV12-4 to TRBJ2-1, with a weak D call TRBD2 (6 bases). V shed 3 bases and J shed 6 bases, with 12 bases lying between them. The CDR3 extends over 14 amino acids. The DNA of the CDR3 is TGTGCCAGCAGTTTCAGGCGGGAACTCAATGAGCAGTTCTTC. Its translation: CASSFRRELNEQFF.

The chain carries TRBV24-1 and TRBJ1-5, with a weak D call TRBD1 (5 bases). The germline gives CDR1 KGHDR, CDR2 SFDVKD. CDR3 length: 14 amino acids. Trimming pared 4 bases from V and 15 bases from J, leaving 21 bases between. The CDR3 coding sequence is TGTGCCACCAGTGACGCCGGGACGGGAACCAGCGTGCATTTT. As protein: CATSDAGTGTSVHF.

This clonotype appeared a few times. CDR3 DNA: TGTGCCAGCAGCCCCGGGGCCCAGGGGGGGTACGAGCAGTACTTC. Translated: CASSPGAQGGYEQYF. The rearrangement links TRBV7-9 to TRBJ2-7; D may be TRBD1 or TRBD2 (7 bases each). Germline V gene sequence: CDR1 SEHNR, CDR2 FQNEAQ (reference sequence). CDR3 length: 15 amino acids. Trimming removed 5 bases at V and 4 bases at J, with 18 bases between.

The V and J genes are TRBV6-1 and TRBJ2-7; 7 bases are shared with TRBD1. This CDR3 region has 14 residues. The germline V gene encodes CDR1 MNHNS and CDR2 SASEGT. Losses at the gene ends were 5 bases for V and 1 base for J; bases not matched to a gene: 5. The CDR3 DNA reads as TGTGCCAGCAGTAATAAGGACAGGTCCTACGAGCAGTACTTC. It encodes CASSNKDRSYEQYF.

This clonotype was found a few times. CDR3 region: CSAPDRVSNQPQHF. CDR3 DNA sequence: TGCAGTGCTCCAGACAGGGTGTCGAATCAGCCCCAGCATTTT. The genes are TRBV20-1 and TRBJ1-5, with TRBD1 identical over 7 bases. This CDR3 is built from 14 residues. V trimming: 5 bases; J trimming: 4 bases; junction bases outside the gene matches: 8. Germline V gene lookup returns CDR1 DFQATT and CDR2 SNEGSKA (reference sequence).

The V gene is TRBV7-9, the J gene TRBJ2-5, with 7 bases aligning to TRBD2. Germline values: CDR1 SEHNR, CDR2 FQNEAQ (reference sequence). Trimming removed 7 bases from V and 5 bases from J; junction bases left unmatched: 16. CDR3 size: 16 residues. CDR3 sequence (DNA): TGTGCCAGCATCCTCTCAGTAGCGGGTCAAAGGGAGACCCAGTACTTC. Its protein product is CASILSVAGQRETQYF. Full variable domain (rest looked up from reference TRBV7-9 and TRBJ2-5): DTGVSQNPRHKITKRGQNVTFRCDPISEHNRLYWYRQTLGQGPEFLTYFQNEAQLEKSRLLSDRFSAERPKGSFSTLEIQRTEQGDSAMYLCASILSVAGQRETQYFGPGTRLLVL.

This clonotype was detected ten times or more. The chain has TRBV6-1 and TRBJ2-5; 16 bases are shared with TRBD2. Per germline, CDR1 MNHNS and CDR2 SASEGT. The trim removed 8 bases at V and 5 bases at J, leaving 8 bases unmatched. The CDR3 length is 16 residues. CDR3 in DNA: TGTGCCAGCCGCTCTCAGGGACTAGCGGGGGGGGAGACCCAGTACTTC. Amino acid sequence: CASRSQGLAGGETQYF.

The V gene is TRBV27, the J gene TRBJ1-2, with 7 positions matching TRBD1. V lost 2 bases to trimming and J lost 4 bases; unmatched junction nucleotides: 7. In germline, CDR1 is MNHEY, CDR2 SMNVEV (reference sequence). The CDR3 extends over 15 amino acids. The DNA of the CDR3 is TGTGCCAGCAGTTTAAGCGGCAGGGGGTTCTATGGCTACACCTTC. This codes for CASSLSGRGFYGYTF.

This chain connects TRBV9 to TRBJ2-1; 10 bases agree with TRBD2. CDR3 size: 18 residues. Trimming took 0 bases from V and 5 from J; bases not matched to a gene: 11. Germline values: CDR1 SGDLS, CDR2 YYNGEE. Written as DNA, the CDR3 is TGTGCCAGCAGCGTAGCTCTTAGCGGGGGGCCAGTTAACAATGAGCAGTTCTTC. Protein: CASSVALSGGPVNNEQFF.

This clonotype has only a few counts. The chain couples TRBV5-1 to TRBJ2-7; the match to TRBD2 covers 14 bases. This CDR3 region has 16 residues. Trimming took 0 bases from V and 5 from J; bases not matched to a gene: 4. Germline V gene sequence: CDR1 SGHRS, CDR2 YFSETQ. CDR3 sequence reads: CASSLVGTSGSDEQYF. Written as DNA, the CDR3 is TGCGCCAGCAGCTTGGTTGGGACTAGCGGGAGTGACGAGCAGTACTTC.

This clonotype was counted a few times. The chain joins TRBV5-1 to TRBJ2-3; the match to TRBD2 covers 9 bases. Per the germline V gene, CDR1 is SGHRS and CDR2 is YFSETQ. The length of the CDR3 is 14 residues. With 0 bases clipped from V and 4 bases from J, the junction kept 0 bases outside the gene matches. CDR3 nucleotide sequence: TGCGCCAGCAGCTTGGCTAGCGGGGCAGATACGCAGTATTTT. It yields the protein CASSLASGADTQYF.

This sequence joins TRBV28 and TRBJ2-3, with TRBD2 matching over 7 bases. CDR1 is MDHEN, CDR2 SYDVKM, per germline. V gave up 2 bases and J gave up 5 bases; unmatched junction bases: 4. The CDR3 consists of 14 residues. The CDR3 DNA sequence: TGTGCCAGCAGTTTAGAAGGGGAGGGAGATACGCAGTATTTT. This sequence encodes CASSLEGEGDTQYF.

This clonotype occurred a few times. J is TRBJ1-6 and V is TRBV3-1, with D unclear. This CDR3 is 13 amino acids long. Trimming took 4 bases from V and 9 from J, leaving 10 bases between them. CDR1 is LGHDT and CDR2 is YNNKEL in the germline V gene (reference sequence). The CDR3 DNA reads as TGTGCCAGCAGCCCCCAAGATGGTTCACCCCTCCACTTT. This sequence encodes CASSPQDGSPLHF. Looking up the rest from reference TRBV3-1 and TRBJ1-6 gives the full variable domain: DTAVSQTPKYLVTQMGNDKSIKCEQNLGHDTMYWYKQDSKKFLKIMFSYNNKELIINETVPNRFSPKSPDKAHLNLHINSLELGDSAVYFCASSPQDGSPLHFGNGTRLTVT.

This clonotype was observed a few times. The V gene is TRBV4-1, the J gene TRBJ1-1; possibly TRBD1 for D (6 bases). Trimming took 0 bases from V and 1 from J, leaving 12 bases between them. Germline V gene sequence: CDR1 MGHRA, CDR2 YSYEKL. This CDR3 spans 16 amino acids. This chain's CDR3 is CASSQDRTVKNTEAFF. The CDR3 DNA reads as TGCGCCAGCAGCCAAGACCGGACAGTGAAGAACACTGAAGCTTTCTTT.